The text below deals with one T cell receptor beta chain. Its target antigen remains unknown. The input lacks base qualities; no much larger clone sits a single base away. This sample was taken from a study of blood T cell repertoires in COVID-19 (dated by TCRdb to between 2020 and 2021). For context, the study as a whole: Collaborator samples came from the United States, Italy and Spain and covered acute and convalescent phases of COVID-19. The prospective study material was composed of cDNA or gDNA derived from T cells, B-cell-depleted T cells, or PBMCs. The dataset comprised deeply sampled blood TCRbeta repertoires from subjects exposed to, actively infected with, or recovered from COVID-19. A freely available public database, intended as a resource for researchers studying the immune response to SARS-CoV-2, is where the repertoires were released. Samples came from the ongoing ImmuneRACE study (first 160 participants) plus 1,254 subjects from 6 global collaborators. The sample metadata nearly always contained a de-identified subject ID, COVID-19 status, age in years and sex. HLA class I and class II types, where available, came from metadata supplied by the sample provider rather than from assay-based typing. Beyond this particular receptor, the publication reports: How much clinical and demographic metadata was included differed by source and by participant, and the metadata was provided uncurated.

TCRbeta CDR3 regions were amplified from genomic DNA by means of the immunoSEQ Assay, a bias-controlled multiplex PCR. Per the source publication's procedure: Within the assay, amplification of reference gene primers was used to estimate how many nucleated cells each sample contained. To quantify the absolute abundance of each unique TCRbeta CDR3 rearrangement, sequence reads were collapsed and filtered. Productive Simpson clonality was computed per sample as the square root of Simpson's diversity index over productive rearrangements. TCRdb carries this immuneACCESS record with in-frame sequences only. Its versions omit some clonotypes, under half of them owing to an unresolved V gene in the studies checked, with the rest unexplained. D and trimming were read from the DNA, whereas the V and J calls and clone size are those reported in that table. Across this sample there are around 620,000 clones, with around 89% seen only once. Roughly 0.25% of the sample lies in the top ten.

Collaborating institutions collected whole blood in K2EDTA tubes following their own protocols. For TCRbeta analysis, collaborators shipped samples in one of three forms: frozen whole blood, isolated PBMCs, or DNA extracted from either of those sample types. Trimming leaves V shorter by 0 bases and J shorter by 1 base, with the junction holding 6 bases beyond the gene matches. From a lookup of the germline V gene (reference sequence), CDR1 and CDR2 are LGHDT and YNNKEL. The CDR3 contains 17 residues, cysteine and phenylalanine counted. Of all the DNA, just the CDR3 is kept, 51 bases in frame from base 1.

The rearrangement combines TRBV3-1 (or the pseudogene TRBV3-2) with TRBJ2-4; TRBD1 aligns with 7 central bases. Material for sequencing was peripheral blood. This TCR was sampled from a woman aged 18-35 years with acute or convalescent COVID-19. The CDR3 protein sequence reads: CASSQDLGTVAKNIQYF. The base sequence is TGTGCCAGCAGCCAAGATTTGGGGACAGTTGCCAAAAACATTCAGTACTTC.